The TCR beta chain under discussion was sequenced for a study of identifying expanded T cells in peripheral blood. During the collection period, no donor immune events like infections were recorded. Trimming left V 1 base short and J 4 bases short, with 10 bases between. Germline V gene data show CDR1 as LGHNA and CDR2 as YSLEER. The CDR3 covers 15 residues. Profiled with immunoSEQ multiplex PCR; TCRdb holds only in-frame clones, not every one. The sample has about 81,000 clones; roughly 89% are singletons. The source of this sequence is a person between 18 and 75 years old in good health. The chain recombines TRBV4-3 with TRBJ1-4; no definite D call. The sample consisted of blood. CDR3 region: CASSQAGGFNEKLFF. Written as DNA, the CDR3 is TGCGCCAGCAGCCAAGCTGGCGGTTTTAATGAAAAACTGTTTTTT.